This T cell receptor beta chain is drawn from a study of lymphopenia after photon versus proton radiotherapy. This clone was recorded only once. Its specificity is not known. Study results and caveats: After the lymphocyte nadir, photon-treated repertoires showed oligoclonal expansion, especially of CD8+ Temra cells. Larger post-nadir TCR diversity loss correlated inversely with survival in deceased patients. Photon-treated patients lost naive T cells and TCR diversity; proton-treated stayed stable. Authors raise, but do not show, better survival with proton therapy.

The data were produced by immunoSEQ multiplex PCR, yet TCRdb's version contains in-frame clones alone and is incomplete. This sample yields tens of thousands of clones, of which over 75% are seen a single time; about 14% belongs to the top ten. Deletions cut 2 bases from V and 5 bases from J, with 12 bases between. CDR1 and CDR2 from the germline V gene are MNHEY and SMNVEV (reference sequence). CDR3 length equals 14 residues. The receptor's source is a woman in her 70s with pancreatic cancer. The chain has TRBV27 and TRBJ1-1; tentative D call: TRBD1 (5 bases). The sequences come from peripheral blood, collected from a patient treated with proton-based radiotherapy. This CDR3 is CASSLLGEGTEAFF. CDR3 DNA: TGTGCCAGCAGTTTACTAGGGGAGGGGACTGAAGCTTTCTTT.